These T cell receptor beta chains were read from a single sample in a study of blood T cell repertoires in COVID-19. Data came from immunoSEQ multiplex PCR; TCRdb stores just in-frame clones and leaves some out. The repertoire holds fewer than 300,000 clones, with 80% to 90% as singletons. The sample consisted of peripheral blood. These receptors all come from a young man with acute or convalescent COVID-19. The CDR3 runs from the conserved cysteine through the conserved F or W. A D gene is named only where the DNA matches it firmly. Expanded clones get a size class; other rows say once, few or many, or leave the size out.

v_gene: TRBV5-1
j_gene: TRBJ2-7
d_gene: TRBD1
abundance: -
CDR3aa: CASSTRTGSSYEQYF
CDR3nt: TGCGCCAGCAGCACCCGGACAGGGAGCTCCTACGAGCAGTACTTC

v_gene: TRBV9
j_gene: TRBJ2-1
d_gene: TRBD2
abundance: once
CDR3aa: CASSVGGTSYSPEFF
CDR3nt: TGTGCCAGCAGCGTAGGAGGGACTAGCTATAGTCCCGAGTTCTTC

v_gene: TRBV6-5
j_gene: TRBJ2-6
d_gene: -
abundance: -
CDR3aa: CASLLKGAGANVLTF
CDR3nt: TGTGCCAGCCTTTTAAAGGGGGCTGGGGCCAACGTCCTGACTTTC

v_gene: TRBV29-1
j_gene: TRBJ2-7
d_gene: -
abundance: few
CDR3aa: CSATGYGSLWDEQYF
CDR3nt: TGCAGCGCCACGGGATATGGCTCTCTTTGGGACGAGCAGTACTTC

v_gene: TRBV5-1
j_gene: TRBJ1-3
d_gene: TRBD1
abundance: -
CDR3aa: CASSPRQGQGNTIYF
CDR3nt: TGCGCCAGCAGCCCAAGACAGGGGCAAGGAAACACCATATATTTT

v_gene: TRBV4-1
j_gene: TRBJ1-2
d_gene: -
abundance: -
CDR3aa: CASSQDSGSYGYTF
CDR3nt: TGCGCCAGCAGCCAAGATAGCGGTTCCTATGGCTACACCTTC

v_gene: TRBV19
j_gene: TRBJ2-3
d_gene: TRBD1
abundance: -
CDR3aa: CASSIGRQGPTDTQYF
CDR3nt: TGTGCCAGTAGTATTGGGAGACAGGGACCCACAGATACGCAGTATTTT

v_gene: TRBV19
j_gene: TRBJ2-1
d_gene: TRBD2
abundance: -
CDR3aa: CASSTSGVSSYNEQFF
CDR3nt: TGTGCCAGTTCTACTAGCGGGGTTAGCTCCTACAATGAGCAGTTCTTC

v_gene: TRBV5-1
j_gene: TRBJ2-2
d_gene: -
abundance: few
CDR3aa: CASSAQGGANTGELFF
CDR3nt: TGCGCCAGCAGCGCCCAGGGAGGAGCGAACACCGGGGAGCTGTTTTTT

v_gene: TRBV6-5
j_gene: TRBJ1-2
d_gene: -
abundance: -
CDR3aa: CASSHEGMDGYTF
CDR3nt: TGTGCCAGCAGCCACGAGGGTATGGATGGCTACACCTTC

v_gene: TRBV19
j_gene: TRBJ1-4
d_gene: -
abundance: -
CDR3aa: CAARDTPNEKLFF
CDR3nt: TGTGCCGCCCGGGACACACCGAATGAAAAACTGTTTTTT

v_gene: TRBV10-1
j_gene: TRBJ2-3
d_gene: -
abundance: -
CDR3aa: CASSERQRTDTQYF
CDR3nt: TGCGCCAGCAGTGAACGACAGCGTACAGATACGCAGTATTTT

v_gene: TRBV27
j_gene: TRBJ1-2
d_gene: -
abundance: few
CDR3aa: CASSFQTPPYGYTF
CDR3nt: TGTGCCAGCAGTTTTCAGACTCCTCCCTATGGCTACACCTTC

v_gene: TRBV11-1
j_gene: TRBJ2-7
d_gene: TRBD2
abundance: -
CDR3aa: CASSFGGGTFSYEQYF
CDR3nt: TGTGCCAGCAGCTTCGGCGGGGGGACATTCTCCTACGAGCAGTACTTC

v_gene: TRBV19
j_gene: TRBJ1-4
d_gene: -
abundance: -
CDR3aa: CASSIDRVSTNEKLFF
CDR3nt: TGTGCCAGTAGTATAGACCGGGTTTCAACTAATGAAAAACTGTTTTTT

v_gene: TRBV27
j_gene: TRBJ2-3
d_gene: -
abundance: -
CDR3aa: CASKGGNREDTQYF
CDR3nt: TGTGCCAGCAAGGGCGGGAATCGTGAAGATACGCAGTATTTT

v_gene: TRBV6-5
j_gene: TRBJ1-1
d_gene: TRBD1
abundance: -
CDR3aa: CASSYSNRGLTEAFF
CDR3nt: TGTGCCAGCAGTTACTCGAACAGGGGGCTCACTGAAGCTTTCTTT

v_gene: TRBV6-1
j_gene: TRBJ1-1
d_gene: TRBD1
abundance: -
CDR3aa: CASSAVQGTPNTEAFF
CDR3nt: TGTGCCAGCAGTGCTGTACAGGGGACCCCGAACACTGAAGCTTTCTTT

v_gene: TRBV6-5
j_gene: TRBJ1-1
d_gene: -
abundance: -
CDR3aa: CASSGLSGAEAFF
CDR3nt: TGTGCCAGCAGCGGCCTTTCGGGAGCTGAAGCTTTCTTT

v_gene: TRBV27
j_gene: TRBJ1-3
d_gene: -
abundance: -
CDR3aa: CASSPARGASGNTIYF
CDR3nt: TGTGCCAGCAGTCCCGCCAGGGGCGCCTCTGGAAACACCATATATTTT

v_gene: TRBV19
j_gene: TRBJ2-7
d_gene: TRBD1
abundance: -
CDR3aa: CASSKWTGAAYEQYF
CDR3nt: TGTGCCAGTAGTAAGTGGACAGGGGCCGCCTACGAGCAGTACTTC

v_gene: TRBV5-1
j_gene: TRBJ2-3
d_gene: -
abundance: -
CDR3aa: CASSLQIAATDTQYF
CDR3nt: TGCGCCAGCAGCTTGCAAATAGCGGCCACAGATACGCAGTATTTT

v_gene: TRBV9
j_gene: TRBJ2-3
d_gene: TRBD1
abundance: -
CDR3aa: CASSDRDRVSDTQYF
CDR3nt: TGTGCCAGCAGCGACCGGGACAGGGTATCAGATACGCAGTATTTT

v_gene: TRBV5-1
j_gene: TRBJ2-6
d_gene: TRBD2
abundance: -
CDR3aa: CASSSPANTGGMSGANVLTF
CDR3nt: TGCGCCAGCAGCTCGCCCGCTAACACGGGGGGGATGTCTGGGGCCAACGTCCTGACTTTC

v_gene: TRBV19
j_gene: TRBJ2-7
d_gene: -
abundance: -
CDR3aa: CASSIEQRPYYEQYF
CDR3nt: TGTGCCAGTAGTATTGAACAGAGACCTTACTACGAGCAGTACTTC

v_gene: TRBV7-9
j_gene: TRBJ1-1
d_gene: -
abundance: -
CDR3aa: CAVAQGITEAFF
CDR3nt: TGTGCCGTGGCCCAGGGGATCACTGAAGCTTTCTTT

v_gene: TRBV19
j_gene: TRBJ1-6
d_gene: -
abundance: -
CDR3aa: CASKAAGKQGNSPLHF
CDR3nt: TGTGCCAGTAAGGCGGCTGGGAAACAGGGCAATTCACCCCTCCACTTT

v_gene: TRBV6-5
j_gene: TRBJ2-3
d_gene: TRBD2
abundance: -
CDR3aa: CASRELAGAPDTQYF
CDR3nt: TGTGCCAGTCGGGAACTAGCGGGGGCACCAGATACGCAGTATTTT

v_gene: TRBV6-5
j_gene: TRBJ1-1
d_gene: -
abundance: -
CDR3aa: CASSPRGGHAEAFF
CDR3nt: TGTGCCAGCAGCCCAAGGGGGGGGCACGCTGAAGCTTTCTTT

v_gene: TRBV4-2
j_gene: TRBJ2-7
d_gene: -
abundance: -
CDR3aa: CASSQVASGAPYEQYF
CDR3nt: TGTGCCAGCAGCCAAGTGGCAAGCGGTGCCCCCTACGAGCAGTACTTC

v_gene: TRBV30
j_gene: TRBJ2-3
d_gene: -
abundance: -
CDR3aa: CAWSFSQGLTQYF
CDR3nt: TGTGCCTGGAGTTTTTCCCAGGGTCTTACGCAGTATTTT

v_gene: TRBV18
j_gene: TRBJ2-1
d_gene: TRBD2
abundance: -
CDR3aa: CASSPPSSGVYNEQFF
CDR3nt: TGTGCCAGCTCACCACCTTCTAGCGGGGTATACAATGAGCAGTTCTTC